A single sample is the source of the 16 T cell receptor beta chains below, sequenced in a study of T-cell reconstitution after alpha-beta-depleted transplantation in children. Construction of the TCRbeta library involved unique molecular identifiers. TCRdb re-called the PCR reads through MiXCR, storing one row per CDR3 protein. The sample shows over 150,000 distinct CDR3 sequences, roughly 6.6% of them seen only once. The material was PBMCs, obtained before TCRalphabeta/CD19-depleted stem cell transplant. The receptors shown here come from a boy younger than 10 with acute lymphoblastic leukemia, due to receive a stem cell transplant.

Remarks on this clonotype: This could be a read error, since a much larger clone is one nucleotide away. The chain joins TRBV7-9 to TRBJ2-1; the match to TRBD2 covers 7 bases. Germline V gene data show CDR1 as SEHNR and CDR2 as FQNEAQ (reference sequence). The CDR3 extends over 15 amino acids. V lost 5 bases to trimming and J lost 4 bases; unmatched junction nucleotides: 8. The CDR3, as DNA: TGTGCCAGCAGCCCCGGGGAGGGACCATACAATGAGCAGTTCTTC. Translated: CASSPGEGPYNEQFF.

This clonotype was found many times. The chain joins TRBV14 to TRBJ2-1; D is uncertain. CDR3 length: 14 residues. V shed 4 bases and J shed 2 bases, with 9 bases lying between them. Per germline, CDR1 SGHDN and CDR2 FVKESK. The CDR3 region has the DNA TGTGCCAGCAGCCCCGGCTGGGCCTACAATGAGCAGTTCTTC. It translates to CASSPGWAYNEQFF.

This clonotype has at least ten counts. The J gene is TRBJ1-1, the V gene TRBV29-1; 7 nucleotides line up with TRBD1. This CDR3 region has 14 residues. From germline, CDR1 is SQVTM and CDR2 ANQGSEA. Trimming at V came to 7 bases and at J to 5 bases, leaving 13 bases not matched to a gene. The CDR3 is CSARNRGSGTEAFF. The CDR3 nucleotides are TGCAGCGCCCGTAACAGGGGATCGGGTACTGAAGCTTTCTTT.

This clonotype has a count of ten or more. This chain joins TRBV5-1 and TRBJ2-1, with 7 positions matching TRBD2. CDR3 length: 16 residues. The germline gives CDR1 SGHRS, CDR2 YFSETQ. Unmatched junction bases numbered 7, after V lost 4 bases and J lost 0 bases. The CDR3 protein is CASSDVGGSSYNEQFF. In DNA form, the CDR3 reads TGCGCCAGCAGCGACGTGGGCGGGAGCTCCTACAATGAGCAGTTCTTC.

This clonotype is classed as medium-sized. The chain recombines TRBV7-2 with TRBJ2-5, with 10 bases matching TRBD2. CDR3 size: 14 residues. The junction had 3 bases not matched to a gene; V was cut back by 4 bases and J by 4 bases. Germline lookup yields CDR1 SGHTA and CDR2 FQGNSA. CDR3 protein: CASSSGLARETQYF. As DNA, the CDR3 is TGTGCCAGCAGCTCGGGACTAGCGAGAGAGACCCAGTACTTC.

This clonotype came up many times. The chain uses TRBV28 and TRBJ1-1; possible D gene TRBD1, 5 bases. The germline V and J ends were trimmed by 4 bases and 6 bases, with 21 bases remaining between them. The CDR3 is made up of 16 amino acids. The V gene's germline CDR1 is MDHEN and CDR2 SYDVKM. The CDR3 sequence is CASSSSARARVAEAFF. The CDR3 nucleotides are TGTGCCAGCAGTTCGTCTGCCAGGGCGCGCGTCGCTGAAGCTTTCTTT. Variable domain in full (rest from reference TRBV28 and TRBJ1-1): DVKVTQSSRYLVKRTGEKVFLECVQDMDHENMFWYRQDPGLGLRLIYFSYDVKMKEKGDIPEGYSVSREKKERFSLILESASTNQTSMYLCASSSSARARVAEAFFGQGTRLTVV.

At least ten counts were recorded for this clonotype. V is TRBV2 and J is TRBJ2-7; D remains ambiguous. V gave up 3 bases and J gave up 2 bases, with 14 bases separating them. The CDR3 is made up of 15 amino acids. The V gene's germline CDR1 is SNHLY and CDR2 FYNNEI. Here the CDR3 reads CASSDTTWATYEQYF. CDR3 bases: TGTGCCAGCAGTGATACCACGTGGGCTACCTACGAGCAGTACTTC.

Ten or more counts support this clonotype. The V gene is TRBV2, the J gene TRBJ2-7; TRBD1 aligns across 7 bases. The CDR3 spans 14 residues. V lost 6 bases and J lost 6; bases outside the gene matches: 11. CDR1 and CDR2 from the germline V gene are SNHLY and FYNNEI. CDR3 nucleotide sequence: TGTGCCAGCAGCAGAGCAGGGACAGTCCTCGAGCAGTACTTC. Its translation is CASSRAGTVLEQYF.

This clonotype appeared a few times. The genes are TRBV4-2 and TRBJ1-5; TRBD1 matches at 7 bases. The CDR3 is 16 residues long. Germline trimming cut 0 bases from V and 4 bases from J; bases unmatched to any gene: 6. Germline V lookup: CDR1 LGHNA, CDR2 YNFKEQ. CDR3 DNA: TGTGCCAGCAGCCAAGACTCGACAGGGCCGAATCAGCCCCAGCATTTT. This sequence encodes CASSQDSTGPNQPQHF.

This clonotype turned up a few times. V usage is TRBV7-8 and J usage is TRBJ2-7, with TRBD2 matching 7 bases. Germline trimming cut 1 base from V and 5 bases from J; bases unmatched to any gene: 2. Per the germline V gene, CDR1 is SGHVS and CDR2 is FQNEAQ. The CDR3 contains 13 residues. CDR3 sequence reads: CASSLVGLDEQYF. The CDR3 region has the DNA TGTGCCAGCAGCTTAGTTGGACTAGACGAGCAGTACTTC.

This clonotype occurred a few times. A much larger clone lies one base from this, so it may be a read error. For the CDR3, the DNA is TGCTGTGCTAGCTTGGGGCACAGCTCTGGGGCCAACGTCCTGACTTTC. Translation gives CCASLGHSSGANVLTF. The rearrangement links TRBV20-1 to TRBJ2-6, with D perhaps assigned TRBD1 or TRBD2 (5 bases each). The CDR3 covers 16 residues. CDR1 is DFQATT and CDR2 is SNEGSKA in the germline V gene (reference sequence).

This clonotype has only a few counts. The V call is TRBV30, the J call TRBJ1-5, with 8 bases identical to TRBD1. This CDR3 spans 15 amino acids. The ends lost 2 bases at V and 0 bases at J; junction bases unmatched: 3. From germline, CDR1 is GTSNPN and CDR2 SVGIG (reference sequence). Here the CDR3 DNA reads TGTGCCTGGAGTCGGGACAGGTATAGCAATCAGCCCCAGCATTTT. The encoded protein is CAWSRDRYSNQPQHF.

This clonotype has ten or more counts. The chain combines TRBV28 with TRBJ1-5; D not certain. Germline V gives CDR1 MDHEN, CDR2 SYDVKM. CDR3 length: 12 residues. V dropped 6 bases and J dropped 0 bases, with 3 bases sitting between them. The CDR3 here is CASSPSNQPQHF. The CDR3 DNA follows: TGTGCCAGCAGCCCTAGCAATCAGCCCCAGCATTTT.

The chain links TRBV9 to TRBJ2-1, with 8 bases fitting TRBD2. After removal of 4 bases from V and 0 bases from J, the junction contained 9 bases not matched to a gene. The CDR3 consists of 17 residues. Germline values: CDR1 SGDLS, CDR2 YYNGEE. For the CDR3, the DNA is TGTGCCAGCAGCCCACGCGCGGGGGGTAGCTCCTACAATGAGCAGTTCTTC. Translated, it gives CASSPRAGGSSYNEQFF.

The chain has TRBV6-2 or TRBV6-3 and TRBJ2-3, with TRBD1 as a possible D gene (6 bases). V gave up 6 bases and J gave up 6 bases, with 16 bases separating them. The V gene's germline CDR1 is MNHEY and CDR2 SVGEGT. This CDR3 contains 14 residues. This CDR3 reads CASRPDRLRDTQYF. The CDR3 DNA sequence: TGTGCCAGCAGACCCGACAGGTTGCGGGATACGCAGTATTTT.

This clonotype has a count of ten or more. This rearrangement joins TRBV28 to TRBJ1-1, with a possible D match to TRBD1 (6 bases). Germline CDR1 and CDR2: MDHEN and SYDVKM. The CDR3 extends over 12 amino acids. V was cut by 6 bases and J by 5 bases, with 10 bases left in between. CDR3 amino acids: CASRPGQTEAFF. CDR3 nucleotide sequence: TGTGCCAGCAGACCCGGACAGACTGAAGCTTTCTTT.